The present T cell receptor (beta chain) was sequenced within a study of T-cell memory formation after mild COVID-19. In the study overall: Clustering of TCRs was largely donor specific.

To note about this clonotype: Its specificity is not known.

5'RACE, which relied on constant-segment primers, yielded TCR alpha and TCR beta cDNA libraries carrying sample barcodes and UMIs. Each CDR3 protein gets one entry after TCRdb re-called the 5' RACE reads with MiXCR. The repertoire has approximately 150,000 distinct CDR3 sequences, 15% to 20% of them found once; the top ten carry approximately 2.3%. Study results and caveats: CD4+ clones that contracted lay mainly in CM and EM; CD8+ ones lay in EMRA.

The sample was PBMCs or a T cell subset sorted from them (not recorded which). This TCR came from an adult woman who had mild COVID-19 (a few samples of this study predate the infection). Cell type and time point are not known.

The CDR3 protein is CASSSLGQGVSGNTIYF. In DNA form, the CDR3 reads TGTGCCAGCAGCTCCCTGGGACAGGGGGTCTCTGGAAACACCATATATTTT. V gene TRBV7-2 combines with J gene TRBJ1-3, with 11 bases matching TRBD1. Germline CDR1 is SGHTA and CDR2 is FQGNSA. The V and J ends lost 4 bases and 0 bases, in that order; junction bases with no gene match: 5. The CDR3 is 17 residues long.